This TCR beta chain was retrieved from a study of blood T cell repertoires in COVID-19 (dated by TCRdb to the early 2020s). Broadly, across the study: Samples covering the acute and convalescent phases of COVID-19 were provided by collaborators in the United States, Italy and Spain. The material from the prospective study consisted of cDNA or gDNA derived from T cells, B-cell-depleted T cells, or PBMCs. Subjects who had been exposed to COVID-19, were actively infected with it, or had recovered from it provided the deeply sampled blood TCRbeta repertoires that made up the dataset. The repertoires were released in a freely available public database intended as a resource for research on the immune response to SARS-CoV-2. The samples were drawn from the first 160 participants of the ongoing ImmuneRACE study and from 950 to 1,500 subjects provided by 6 global collaborators. Sample metadata almost always included a de-identified subject ID, COVID-19 status, age in years and sex. HLA class I and class II types, where available, came from metadata supplied by the sample provider rather than from assay-based typing.

The immunoSEQ Assay, a bias-controlled multiplex PCR, was used to amplify TCRbeta CDR3 regions from genomic DNA. Under the source paper's analysis protocol: Within the assay, amplification of reference gene primers was used to estimate how many nucleated cells each sample contained. To quantify the absolute abundance of each unique TCRbeta CDR3 rearrangement, sequence reads were collapsed and filtered. For each sample, productive Simpson clonality was calculated as the square root of Simpson's diversity index across productive rearrangements. Imported from immuneACCESS, the table was reduced by TCRdb to in-frame sequences with V and J called. These copies leave out some clones; in studies compared against another copy, an unresolved V gene accounts for under half, and the cause of the remainder is not known. D and trimming were read from the DNA, whereas the V and J calls and clone size are those reported in that table. The sample data list about 130,000 clones, and 81% of these were observed just once. The ten largest clones represent around 4.1% of the sample.

The collaborating institutions used their own protocols to collect whole blood in K2EDTA tubes. For TCRbeta analysis, collaborator samples were shipped as frozen whole blood, as isolated PBMCs, or as DNA extracted from either sample type. Comments on this clone: It lacks a known antigen. No qualities accompany the bases; no much larger clone lies one base away.

The junction carries 16 bases between V and J, which are trimmed by 6 bases and 8 bases respectively. CDR1 and CDR2, looked up from the germline V gene, are MNHEY and SVGAGI. From cysteine to phenylalanine, the CDR3 is 13 amino acids long. The kept DNA is CDR3 alone, 39 bases in frame from the first base. Summary of the overall study and its limitations: The amount of clinical and demographic metadata varied by source and participant and was provided uncurated.

The clonotype comes from a woman aged 45-59 years with acute or convalescent COVID-19. Sequencing was done on a sample of peripheral blood. Recombination joined TRBV6-5 with TRBJ1-2; the D segment could be TRBD1, given 5 matching bases. The CDR3 in this case is CASSRPGERGYTF. Read as DNA, the sequence is TGTGCCAGCAGCCGGCCGGGGGAGAGGGGCTACACCTTC.